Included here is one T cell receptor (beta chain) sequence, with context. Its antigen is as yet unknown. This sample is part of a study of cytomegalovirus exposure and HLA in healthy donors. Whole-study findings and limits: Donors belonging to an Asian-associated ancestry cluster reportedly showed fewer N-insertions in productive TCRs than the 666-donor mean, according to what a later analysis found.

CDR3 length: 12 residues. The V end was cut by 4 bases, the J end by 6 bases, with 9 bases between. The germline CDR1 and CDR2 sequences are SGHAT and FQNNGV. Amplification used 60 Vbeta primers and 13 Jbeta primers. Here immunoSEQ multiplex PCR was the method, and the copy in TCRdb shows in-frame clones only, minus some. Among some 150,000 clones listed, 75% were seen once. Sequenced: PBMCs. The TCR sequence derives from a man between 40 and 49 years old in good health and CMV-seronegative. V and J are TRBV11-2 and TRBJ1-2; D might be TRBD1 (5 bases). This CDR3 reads CASSSQGDGYTF. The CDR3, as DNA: TGTGCCAGCAGCTCCCAGGGCGATGGCTACACCTTC.